This T cell receptor (beta chain) was recovered during a study of blood T cell repertoires in COVID-19. Study background: Acute-phase and convalescent COVID-19 samples originated in the United States, Italy and Spain. Sources were T cells, B-cell-depleted T cells, or PBMCs; the material itself was cDNA or gDNA.

The germline V gene encodes CDR1 MDHEN and CDR2 SYDVKM. The CDR3 runs to 17 residues. J gave up 2 bases and V 5 bases, and 13 bases lay outside the gene matches. As handled by the study authors: Estimates of nucleated cell counts were drawn from the amplification of reference gene primers. Profiled with immunoSEQ multiplex PCR; TCRdb holds only in-frame clones, not every one. The V and J calls and clone size were taken over from that table, and D and trimming were inferred from the DNA. This table has about 78,000 clones, about nine tenths appearing once. This chain uses TRBV28 with TRBJ2-7; 9 bases line up with TRBD1. The sequence derives from a woman aged 60-70 years with acute or convalescent COVID-19. Sequences were obtained from peripheral blood. The CDR3 coding sequence is TGTGCCAGCAGTCTACGACCACAGGGGGCGCAGACCTACGAGCAGTACTTC. Its translation: CASSLRPQGAQTYEQYF.